This T cell receptor beta chain was retrieved from a study of CD8 T cells in Susac syndrome. About the research overall: When blood was collected, patients with Susac syndrome were therapy-naive, were taking corticosteroids, or were receiving intravenous immunoglobulin alone.

It was with random hexamers that about 0.45 to 1 ug RNA was reverse transcribed. The TCR beta CDR3 was amplified by immunoSEQ multiplex PCR across 54 Vbeta, 13 Jbeta. Using its own MiXCR run on the immunoSEQ multiplex PCR reads, TCRdb lists one record per CDR3 protein. Here the sample spans some 150,000 distinct CDR3 sequences, 85% to 95% being singletons. Sequencing of TCR beta was performed on blood CD8+ T cells and on blood CD4+ T cells. Germline lookup yields CDR1 SEHNR and CDR2 FQNEAQ (reference sequence). V was trimmed by 7 bases and J by 8 bases, leaving 14 bases between them. The CDR3 is made up of 12 amino acids.

The rearrangement links TRBV7-9 to TRBJ1-2; D unclear. The TCR comes from a human donor with Susac syndrome. The sequenced sample consisted of CD4+ T cells from PBMCs. The CDR3 region is CASTNWEGGYTF. The CDR3 coding sequence is TGTGCCAGCACCAATTGGGAGGGAGGCTACACCTTC.